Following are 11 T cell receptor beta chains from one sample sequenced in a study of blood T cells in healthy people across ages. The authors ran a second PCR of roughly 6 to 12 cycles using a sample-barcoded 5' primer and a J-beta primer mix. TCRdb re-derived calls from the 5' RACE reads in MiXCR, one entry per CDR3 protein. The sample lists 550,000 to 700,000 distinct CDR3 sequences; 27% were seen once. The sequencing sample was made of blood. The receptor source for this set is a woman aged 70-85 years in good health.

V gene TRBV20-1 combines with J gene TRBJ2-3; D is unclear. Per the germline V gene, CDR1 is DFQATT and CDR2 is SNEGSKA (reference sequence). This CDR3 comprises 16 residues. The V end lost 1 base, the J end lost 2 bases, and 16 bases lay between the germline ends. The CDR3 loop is CSARARDWASTDTQYF. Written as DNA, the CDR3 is TGCAGTGCTAGAGCACGAGACTGGGCCTCCACAGATACGCAGTATTTT.

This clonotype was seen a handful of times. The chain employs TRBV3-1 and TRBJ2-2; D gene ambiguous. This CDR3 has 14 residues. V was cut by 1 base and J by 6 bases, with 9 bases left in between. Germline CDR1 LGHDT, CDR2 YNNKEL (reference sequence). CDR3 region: CASSQGGTAGELFF. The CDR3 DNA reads TGTGCCAGCAGCCAAGGAGGTACGGCCGGGGAGCTGTTTTTT.

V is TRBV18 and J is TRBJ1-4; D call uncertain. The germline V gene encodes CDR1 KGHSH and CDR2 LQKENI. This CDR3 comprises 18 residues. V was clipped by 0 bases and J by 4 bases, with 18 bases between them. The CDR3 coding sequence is TGTGCCAGCTCACCACCGGACCGCCCGACGGCGTTTAATGAAAAACTGTTTTTT. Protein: CASSPPDRPTAFNEKLFF. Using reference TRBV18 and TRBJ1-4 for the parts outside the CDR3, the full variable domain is NAGVMQNPRHLVRRRGQEARLRCSPMKGHSHVYWYRQLPEEGLKFMVYLQKENIIDESGMPKERFSAEFPKEGPSILRIQQVVRGDSAAYFCASSPPDRPTAFNEKLFFGSGTQLSVL.

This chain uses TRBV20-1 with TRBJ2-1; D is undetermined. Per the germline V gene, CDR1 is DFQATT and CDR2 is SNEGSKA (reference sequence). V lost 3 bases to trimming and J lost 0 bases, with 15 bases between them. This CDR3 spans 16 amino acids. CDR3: CSASPLTGPSYNEQFF. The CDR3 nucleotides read TGCAGTGCTAGCCCCCTTACTGGACCCTCCTACAATGAGCAGTTCTTC.

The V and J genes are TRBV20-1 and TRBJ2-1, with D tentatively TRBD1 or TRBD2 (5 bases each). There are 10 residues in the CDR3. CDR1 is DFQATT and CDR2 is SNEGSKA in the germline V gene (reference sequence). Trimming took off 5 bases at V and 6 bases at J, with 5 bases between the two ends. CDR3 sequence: CSAGGNEQFF. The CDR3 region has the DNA TGCAGTGCTGGGGGCAATGAGCAGTTCTTC.

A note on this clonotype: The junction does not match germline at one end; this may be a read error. The CDR3 DNA is TGTGCCAGCACCGTCCCGTTGGCAGAGTACTATGACTACACCTTC. Encoded protein: CASTVPLAEYYDYTF. This sequence joins TRBV6-2 or TRBV6-3 and TRBJ1-2; D remains ambiguous. The CDR3 consists of 15 residues. Germline V gene lookup returns CDR1 MNHEY and CDR2 SVGEGT.

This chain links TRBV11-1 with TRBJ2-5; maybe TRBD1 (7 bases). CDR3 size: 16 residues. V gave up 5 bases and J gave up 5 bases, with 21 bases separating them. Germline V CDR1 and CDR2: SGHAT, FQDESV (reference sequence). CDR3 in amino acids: CASSPQGQSAGETQYF. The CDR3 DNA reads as TGTGCCAGCAGCCCCCAGGGACAGTCCGCGGGGGAGACCCAGTACTTC.

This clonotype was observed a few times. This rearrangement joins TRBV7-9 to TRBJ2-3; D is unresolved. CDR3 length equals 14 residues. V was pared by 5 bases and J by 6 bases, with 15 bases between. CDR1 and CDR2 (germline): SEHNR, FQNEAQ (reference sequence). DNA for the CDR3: TGTGCCAGCAGCGCCGCGGCTCGGTGGGATACGCAGTATTTT. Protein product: CASSAAARWDTQYF.

The CDR3 sequence: CASSQPGQGSEQYF. The DNA of the CDR3 is TGTGCCAGCAGCCAACCGGGACAGGGTTCCGAGCAGTACTTC. This rearrangement joins TRBV3-1 to TRBJ2-7; 9 bases agree with TRBD1. The CDR3 has 14 amino acids. From germline, CDR1 is LGHDT and CDR2 YNNKEL (reference sequence). J gave up 6 bases and V 2 bases, and 5 bases lay outside the gene matches.

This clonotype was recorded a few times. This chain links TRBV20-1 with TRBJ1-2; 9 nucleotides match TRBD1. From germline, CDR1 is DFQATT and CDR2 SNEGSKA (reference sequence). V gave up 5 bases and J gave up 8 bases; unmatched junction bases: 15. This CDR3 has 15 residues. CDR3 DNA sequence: TGCAGTGCTTACGCGACAGGGGGAAAACCAAGGGGCTACACCTTC. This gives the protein CSAYATGGKPRGYTF.

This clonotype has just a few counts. The CDR3 here is CASSRQGFANTGELFF. For the CDR3, the DNA is TGTGCCAGCAGTCGCCAGGGATTCGCGAACACCGGGGAGCTGTTTTTT. The rearrangement uses TRBV6-2 or TRBV6-3 and TRBJ2-2; possibly TRBD1 for D (5 bases). The CDR3 length is 16 residues. The germline gives CDR1 MNHEY, CDR2 SVGEGT. The V gene lost 5 bases and the J gene lost 0 bases, with 13 bases spanning the gap.